Sequencing of this T cell receptor (beta chain) was carried out in a study of blood T cell repertoires in COVID-19 (dated by TCRdb to about 2020). About the investigation overall: Samples from collaborators originated in the United States, Italy and Spain and spanned both the acute and convalescent phases of COVID-19. The prospective study material was composed of cDNA or gDNA derived from T cells, B-cell-depleted T cells, or PBMCs. Deeply sampled blood TCRbeta repertoires from subjects exposed to, actively infected with, or recovered from COVID-19 were included in the dataset. A freely available public database, intended as a resource for researchers studying the immune response to SARS-CoV-2, is where the repertoires were released. Samples came from the ongoing ImmuneRACE study (first 160 participants) plus 1,254 subjects from 6 global collaborators. Sample metadata almost always included a de-identified subject ID, COVID-19 status, age in years and sex. Where HLA class I and class II types were available, the types were taken from metadata supplied by the sample provider, not from assay-based typing.

TCRbeta CDR3 regions were amplified from genomic DNA using the immunoSEQ Assay, a bias-controlled multiplex PCR. Per the authors' processing: The number of nucleated cells in each sample was estimated from the amplification of reference gene primers within the assay. To quantify the absolute abundance of each unique TCRbeta CDR3 rearrangement, sequence reads were collapsed and filtered. For each sample, productive Simpson clonality was calculated as the square root of Simpson's diversity index over productive rearrangements. TCRdb stores this immuneACCESS table with in-frame sequences only. Part of the clones is absent; in the studies checked, under half of the shortfall reflects unresolved V genes, and no reason is known for the rest. V and J calls and clone size are copied from that table; D and trimming were computed from the DNA. The table for this sample lists 25,000 to 30,000 clones; over 75% of them were counted only once. Roughly 13% of the sample comes from the top ten.

Each collaborating institution followed its own protocols to collect whole blood in K2EDTA tubes. Collaborator samples were shipped for TCRbeta analysis as frozen whole blood, isolated PBMCs, or DNA extracted from either sample type. From its cysteine to its phenylalanine, the CDR3 spans 16 amino acids. Only CDR3 DNA remains: 48 bases, in frame from the first base. The germline V gene (reference sequence) sets CDR1 to LNHDA and CDR2 to SQIVND. Trimming takes 9 bases from V and 4 bases from J, and the germline ends sit 21 bases apart. Concerning this clone itself: It lacks a known antigen. No per-base quality is available; no much larger clone lies one base away.

What the work shows at the level of the full study, not this receptor alone: Clinical and demographic metadata were provided uncurated, with the amount varying by source and participant.

In this chain, TRBV19 is recombined with TRBJ1-4; matching of 6 bases hints at TRBD1 as the D gene. The clonotype was recovered from a human donor in a cohort sampled during active COVID-19. The donor label of this sample is uncertain. The source material was peripheral blood. The DNA is TGTGCCAGCCACAAAAGGGGGACGGTGAATAATGAAAAACTGTTTTTT. Its protein reads: CASHKRGTVNNEKLFF.